This is a list of T cell receptor beta chains from one sample in a study of CD8+ T cells in alopecia areata. TCRdb keeps only in-frame clones here, not all; method: immunoSEQ multiplex PCR. Of about 210,000 clones listed, roughly 64% are singletons. The sequencing used CD4+ T cells sorted from blood, collected at week 4, from a patient treated with tofacitinib. The source of these receptors is a human donor with alopecia areata. CDR3s include the opening cysteine and the closing phenylalanine or tryptophan. The D gene is left open where the match is weak. Clone size, where shown, is once, few, many, or a class for clones that have expanded.

>TRBV11-2|TRBD1|TRBJ1-2|.
TGTGCCAGCAGCTTCGACAGGGGGCGCAAAGATGGCTACACCTTC
CASSFDRGRKDGYTF
>TRBV6-5|.|TRBJ1-3|.
TGTGCCAGCAGTTATTCCACAGGGAAGGCTGGAAACACCATATATTTT
CASSYSTGKAGNTIYF
>TRBV11-2|.|TRBJ2-5|once
TGTGCCAGCAGCCGCGGGGCGTTGCAAGAGACCCAGTACTTC
CASSRGALQETQYF
>TRBV30|.|TRBJ2-1|few
TGTGCCTGGGGAATCAAGGGCAATGAGCAGTTCTTC
CAWGIKGNEQFF
>TRBV2|TRBD1|TRBJ2-3|.
TGTGCCAGCAGCCCTCATCCAATCACAGGGGGGAGTACGCAGTATTTT
CASSPHPITGGSTQYF
>TRBV2|TRBD2|TRBJ2-5|few
TGTGCCAGCAGTCCCCCAGCGGGGGGGGGAGAGACCCAGTACTTC
CASSPPAGGGETQYF
>TRBV5-4|.|TRBJ2-3|few
TGTGCCAGCAGCTTGGTTGACAGCACAGATACGCAGTATTTT
CASSLVDSTDTQYF
>TRBV29-1|.|TRBJ1-2|once
TGCAGCGCCCTCGAGGGGGGCTACACCTTC
CSALEGGYTF
>TRBV5-4|TRBD1|TRBJ2-3|once
TGTGCCAGCAGCGCCGGGACAGCAATCACAGATACGCAGTATTTT
CASSAGTAITDTQYF
>TRBV27|.|TRBJ2-3|.
TGTGCCAGCAGTTTAAGGGGGGCCGGGGATACGCAGTATTTT
CASSLRGAGDTQYF
>TRBV30|TRBD1|TRBJ1-5|.
TGTGCCTGGGGACAGGAATCTTATAGCAATCAGCCCCAGCATTTT
CAWGQESYSNQPQHF
>TRBV5-1|.|TRBJ1-4|.
TGCGCCAGCAGCTTGGCGCAAGTCGATGAAAAACTGTTTTTT
CASSLAQVDEKLFF
>TRBV6-5|.|TRBJ2-4|once
TGTGCCAGCAGGGAGTGGGACATTCAGTACTTC
CASREWDIQYF
>TRBV5-4|.|TRBJ2-2|.
TGTGCCAGCAGCTTGGCCGGGGACACCGGGGAGCTGTTTTTT
CASSLAGDTGELFF
>TRBV6-1|.|TRBJ1-1|.
TGTGCCAGCAGTCTGTCCAACACTGAAGCTTTCTTT
CASSLSNTEAFF
>TRBV5-6|TRBD1|TRBJ1-6|few
TGTGCCAGCAGTCCCGGGACAGGCAATTCACCCCTCCACTTT
CASSPGTGNSPLHF
>TRBV4-1|.|TRBJ1-2|.
TGCGCCAGCAGACTAATGGGCCAAGAGGACTATGGCTACACCTTC
CASRLMGQEDYGYTF
>TRBV7-9|TRBD2|TRBJ2-5|.
TGTGCCAGCAGCTTTGGGGGACTGCGGGAGGGGACCCAGTACTTC
CASSFGGLREGTQYF
>TRBV25-1|.|TRBJ2-3|.
TGTGACGGGGGGCCGCTCACAGATACGCAGTATTTT
CDGGPLTDTQYF
>TRBV25-1|TRBD1|TRBJ2-6|.
TGTGCCAGCAGGGGCGGACAGGGGGCAGGGTGGGCCAACGTCCTGACTTTC
CASRGGQGAGWANVLTF
>TRBV18|.|TRBJ2-2|.
TGTGCCAGCTCACCGCTAAGCACCGGGGAGCTGTTTTTT
CASSPLSTGELFF
>TRBV7-2|.|TRBJ2-7|few
TGTGCCAGCAGCTGGGGTTACGAGCAGTACTTC
CASSWGYEQYF